Listed here are 21 T cell receptor beta chains from one sample, sequenced in a study of blood T cell repertoires in COVID-19. TCRdb's copy holds only in-frame clones and misses some; the assay was immunoSEQ multiplex PCR. The sample records over 150,000 clones, approximately 80% being singletons. Sequenced sample: peripheral blood. The receptors shown here come from a middle-aged woman with COVID-19, enrolled during active disease.

This clone has a single count. The rearrangement joins TRBV4-1 to TRBJ2-1; tentative D call: TRBD2 (5 bases). Trimming removed 0 bases from V and 7 bases from J, with 19 bases in between. This CDR3 is 17 amino acids long. From germline, CDR1 is MGHRA and CDR2 YSYEKL. Written as DNA, the CDR3 is TGCGCCAGCAGCCAAGATAGAAGGAGCGGCATCGGTAATGAGCAGTTCTTC. Protein: CASSQDRRSGIGNEQFF.

The CDR3 coding sequence is TGTGCCAGCAGCCAAATCCCCTTTGAGGGCACAGATACGCAGTATTTT. Translated, it gives CASSQIPFEGTDTQYF. The chain carries TRBV14 and TRBJ2-3; D remains unclear. V lost 2 bases, J lost 1 base, and 13 bases lay in between. The CDR3 covers 16 residues. Germline CDR1 SGHDN, CDR2 FVKESK. Looking up the rest from reference TRBV14 and TRBJ2-3 gives the full variable domain: EAGVTQFPSHSVIEKGQTVTLRCDPISGHDNLYWYRRVMGKEIKFLLHFVKESKQDESGMPNNRFLAERTGGTYSTLKVQPAELEDSGVYFCASSQIPFEGTDTQYFGPGTRLTVL.

The V call is TRBV5-4, the J call TRBJ2-6; 8 bases fit TRBD1. J gave up 3 bases and V 4 bases, and 9 bases lay outside the gene matches. Germline CDR1 and CDR2: SGHNT and YYREEE (reference sequence). The length of the CDR3 is 17 residues. CDR3 sequence: CASSDRDRSDGANVLTF. DNA for the CDR3: TGTGCCAGCAGCGATCGGGACAGGTCTGATGGGGCCAACGTCCTGACTTTC. Variable domain in full (rest from reference TRBV5-4 and TRBJ2-6): ETGVTQSPTHLIKTRGQQVTLRCSSQSGHNTVSWYQQALGQGPQFIFQYYREEENGRGNFPPRFSGLQFPNYSSELNVNALELDDSALYLCASSDRDRSDGANVLTFGAGSRLTVL.

The chain is built from TRBV19 and TRBJ1-5, with D possibly matching TRBD1 (6 bases). The CDR3 runs 16 residues. Germline V lookup: CDR1 LNHDA, CDR2 SQIVND (reference sequence). Trimming pared 6 bases from V and 4 bases from J, leaving 19 bases between. The CDR3 DNA reads as TGTGCCAGTAGACCCAGGACCAGGGGCACAAATCAGCCCCAGCATTTT. This encodes CASRPRTRGTNQPQHF. Filled out from reference TRBV19 and TRBJ1-5, the complete variable domain reads DGGITQSPKYLFRKEGQNVTLSCEQNLNHDAMYWYRQDPGQGLRLIYYSQIVNDFQKGDIAEGYSVSREKKESFPLTVTSAQKNPTAFYLCASRPRTRGTNQPQHFGDGTRLSIL.

The chain couples TRBV2 to TRBJ1-5; the D is unclear. Per germline, CDR1 SNHLY and CDR2 FYNNEI. The CDR3 extends over 13 amino acids. V lost 6 bases to trimming and J lost 0 bases, with 6 bases between them. The CDR3 coding sequence is TGTGCCAGCAGAGACTATAGCAATCAGCCCCAGCATTTT. This codes for CASRDYSNQPQHF.

This chain joins TRBV9 and TRBJ2-1, with 9 bases that match TRBD2. Germline V gene lookup returns CDR1 SGDLS and CDR2 YYNGEE. This CDR3 comprises 14 residues. V trimming: 5 bases; J trimming: 4 bases; junction bases outside the gene matches: 4. The CDR3 here is CASSLAGTYNEQFF. CDR3 sequence (DNA): TGTGCCAGCAGTCTAGCGGGGACTTACAATGAGCAGTTCTTC.

The V gene is TRBV5-5, the J gene TRBJ1-2; unclear D gene. Trimming stripped 0 bases from V and 13 bases from J, with 7 bases between. Germline-derived CDR1 and CDR2 are SGHKS and YYEKEE (reference sequence). The CDR3 extends over 10 amino acids. In DNA, the CDR3 is TGTGCCAGCAGCTTGGGACAAGGCACCTTC. This gives the protein CASSLGQGTF.

This clone occurred a few times. The chain combines TRBV5-1 with TRBJ1-1; TRBD1 might be the D (5 bases). This CDR3 contains 17 residues. Germline V gene sequence: CDR1 SGHRS, CDR2 YFSETQ. Trimming pared 1 base from V and 2 bases from J, leaving 18 bases between. CDR3 in amino acids: CASSLRYQGSPNTEAFF. The CDR3 bases are TGCGCCAGCAGCTTGCGATACCAGGGCAGCCCAAACACTGAAGCTTTCTTT. The whole variable domain, remainder taken from reference TRBV5-1 and TRBJ1-1, is KAGVTQTPRYLIKTRGQQVTLSCSPISGHRSVSWYQQTPGQGLQFLFEYFSETQRNKGNFPGRFSGRQFSNSRSEMNVSTLELGDSALYLCASSLRYQGSPNTEAFFGQGTRLTVV.

This chain links TRBV11-2 with TRBJ1-2, with 7 bases aligning to TRBD1. With 5 bases clipped from V and 5 bases from J, the junction kept 8 bases outside the gene matches. This CDR3 has 14 amino acids. Germline values: CDR1 SGHAT, CDR2 FQNNGV. The CDR3 here is CASSIPGQRYGYTF. Here the CDR3 DNA reads TGTGCCAGCAGCATACCGGGACAGCGTTATGGCTACACCTTC.

The rearrangement joins TRBV7-2 to TRBJ1-2; TRBD1 aligns across 7 bases. Trimming took 5 bases from V and 2 from J; bases not matched to a gene: 8. Germline loops: CDR1 SGHTA, CDR2 FQGNSA. The CDR3 is 15 amino acids. The CDR3 nucleotides read TGTGCCAGCAGCGCCCGACAGGGACGGAACTATGGCTACACCTTC. It codes for CASSARQGRNYGYTF.

The chain is built from TRBV24-1 and TRBJ2-1; 13 bases line up with TRBD2. Germline CDR1 is KGHDR and CDR2 is SFDVKD. The CDR3 sequence is 19 residues long. Trimming cost V 4 bases and J 5 bases; bases outside gene matches: 13. Written as DNA, the CDR3 is TGTGCCACCAGTGACTATGGACTAGCGGGAGACTTATCGGACAATGAGCAGTTCTTC. It translates to CATSDYGLAGDLSDNEQFF.

The chain recombines TRBV19 with TRBJ2-7, with a weak D call TRBD1 (5 bases). Trimming removed 6 bases from V and 0 bases from J, with 15 bases in between. CDR3 size: 15 residues. Germline CDR1 reads LNHDA; CDR2 reads SQIVND (reference sequence). CDR3 in DNA: TGTGCCAGTAGACCTACAGGTTCCCCCTCCTACGAGCAGTACTTC. Translating gives CASRPTGSPSYEQYF.

The V gene is TRBV9, the J gene TRBJ2-7; a possible D gene is TRBD2 (6 bases). The CDR3 extends over 14 amino acids. Germline values: CDR1 SGDLS, CDR2 YYNGEE. V lost 7 bases to trimming and J lost 0 bases, with 14 bases between them. CDR3 DNA: TGTGCCAGCGGGTTAGGGAGGAGCTCCTACGAGCAGTACTTC. It encodes CASGLGRSSYEQYF.

This chain connects TRBV7-9 to TRBJ2-3; D remains unclear. Looked up from germline, CDR1 is SEHNR and CDR2 is FQNEAQ (reference sequence). CDR3 length: 14 residues. Deletions cut 3 bases from V and 2 bases from J, with 9 bases between. The CDR3 is CASSFPKNTDTQYF. CDR3 sequence (DNA): TGTGCCAGCAGCTTCCCAAAAAACACAGATACGCAGTATTTT.

Notes on this clone: Other DNA sequences in this specimen translate into the identical CDR3. The genes are TRBV5-1 and TRBJ1-5; TRBD1 agrees at 7 bases. The CDR3 sequence is 15 residues long. J lost 0 bases, V lost 4 bases, and 4 bases had no gene match. The germline V gene encodes CDR1 SGHRS and CDR2 YFSETQ. CDR3 protein: CASSLGTDSNQPQHF. Written as DNA, the CDR3 is TGCGCCAGCAGCCTCGGGACAGATAGCAATCAGCCCCAGCATTTT.

This chain joins TRBV5-1 and TRBJ1-1, with D unresolved. Germline CDR1 and CDR2: SGHRS and YFSETQ. Deletions cut 5 bases from V and 1 base from J, with 18 bases between. CDR3 length equals 16 residues. The CDR3 DNA follows: TGCGCCAGCAGACTTACGTTTCAACGGGGGAACACTGAAGCTTTCTTT. It yields the protein CASRLTFQRGNTEAFF.

V and J are TRBV4-1 and TRBJ2-5, with TRBD1 identical over 9 bases. The germline V gene has CDR1 MGHRA and CDR2 YSYEKL. The CDR3 has 14 amino acids. J lost 2 bases, V lost 6 bases, and 4 bases had no gene match. CDR3 residues: CASSGGQGQETQYF. The CDR3 DNA is TGCGCCAGCAGTGGTGGACAGGGGCAAGAGACCCAGTACTTC.

This clone has a count of ten or more. J is TRBJ1-4 and V is TRBV5-4; weak D call: TRBD1 (6 bases). The CDR3 is made up of 15 amino acids. Germline CDR1 and CDR2: SGHNT and YYREEE (reference sequence). V was clipped by 3 bases and J by 3 bases, with 12 bases between them. In nucleotides, the CDR3 is TGTGCCAGCAGCTCGATACAGGGCGCTAATGAAAAACTGTTTTTT. It specifies CASSSIQGANEKLFF.

The V gene is TRBV5-1, the J gene TRBJ1-4; 7 bases are shared with TRBD1. The CDR3 sequence is 15 residues long. Trimming at V came to 0 bases and at J to 5 bases, leaving 4 bases not matched to a gene. In germline, CDR1 is SGHRS, CDR2 YFSETQ. CDR3 coding DNA: TGCGCCAGCAGCTTGGGACAGGGAAAAAATGAAAAACTGTTTTTT. It codes for CASSLGQGKNEKLFF. Drawing the rest from reference TRBV5-1 and TRBJ1-4, the complete variable domain is KAGVTQTPRYLIKTRGQQVTLSCSPISGHRSVSWYQQTPGQGLQFLFEYFSETQRNKGNFPGRFSGRQFSNSRSEMNVSTLELGDSALYLCASSLGQGKNEKLFFGSGTQLSVL.

This rearrangement joins TRBV10-1 to TRBJ1-1; D not resolved. The germline gives CDR1 WNHNN, CDR2 SYGVQD (reference sequence). This CDR3 is 13 amino acids long. V was shortened by 2 bases and J by 7 bases, with 11 bases between the two germline ends. CDR3 DNA: TGCGCCAGCAGTGAGGTCGGCCGCGGTGAAGCTTTCTTT. Residues: CASSEVGRGEAFF.

This clone was detected a few times. The chain has TRBV15 and TRBJ2-1; 7 bases agree with TRBD1. Per germline, CDR1 LNHNV and CDR2 YYDKDF (reference sequence). V was pared by 5 bases and J by 4 bases, with 8 bases of the junction left unmatched. This CDR3 has 15 residues. The CDR3, as DNA: TGTGCCACCAGCGGAGGACAGGATCCTTACAATGAGCAGTTCTTC. It is translated as CATSGGQDPYNEQFF.